The clone carrying this TCR beta chain was counted only a few times. Its antigen is as yet unknown. These data originate in a study of radiation and T cells in renal cell carcinoma. TCRdb's table, derived via immunoSEQ multiplex PCR, lists solely in-frame clones and lacks some. The table includes 130,000 or so clones, roughly 85% detected once. Whole-study findings and limits: Top tumor clonotypes rose in blood 2 weeks post-radiation, then contracted.

The CDR3 totals 17 residues. Germline values: CDR1 SEHNR, CDR2 FQNEAQ (reference sequence). The V segment lost 2 bases and the J segment 6 bases; nucleotides outside the gene matches: 15. Time point indicated: baseline pretreatment blood. Treatment given: 15 Gy SBRT to primary tumor, nephrectomy 4 weeks later. The patient's renal cell carcinoma had clear cell pathology. The sequence derives from a woman aged 45-65 years with renal cell carcinoma. The chain recombines TRBV7-9 with TRBJ1-2; 7 bases map to TRBD1. Material: blood, obtained from a patient whose treatment included radiotherapy and nephrectomy. The CDR3 nucleotides are TGTGCCAGCAGCTTACTGTTCTCAGGGGGTGGACGAGATGGCTACACCTTC. Protein: CASSLLFSGGGRDGYTF.